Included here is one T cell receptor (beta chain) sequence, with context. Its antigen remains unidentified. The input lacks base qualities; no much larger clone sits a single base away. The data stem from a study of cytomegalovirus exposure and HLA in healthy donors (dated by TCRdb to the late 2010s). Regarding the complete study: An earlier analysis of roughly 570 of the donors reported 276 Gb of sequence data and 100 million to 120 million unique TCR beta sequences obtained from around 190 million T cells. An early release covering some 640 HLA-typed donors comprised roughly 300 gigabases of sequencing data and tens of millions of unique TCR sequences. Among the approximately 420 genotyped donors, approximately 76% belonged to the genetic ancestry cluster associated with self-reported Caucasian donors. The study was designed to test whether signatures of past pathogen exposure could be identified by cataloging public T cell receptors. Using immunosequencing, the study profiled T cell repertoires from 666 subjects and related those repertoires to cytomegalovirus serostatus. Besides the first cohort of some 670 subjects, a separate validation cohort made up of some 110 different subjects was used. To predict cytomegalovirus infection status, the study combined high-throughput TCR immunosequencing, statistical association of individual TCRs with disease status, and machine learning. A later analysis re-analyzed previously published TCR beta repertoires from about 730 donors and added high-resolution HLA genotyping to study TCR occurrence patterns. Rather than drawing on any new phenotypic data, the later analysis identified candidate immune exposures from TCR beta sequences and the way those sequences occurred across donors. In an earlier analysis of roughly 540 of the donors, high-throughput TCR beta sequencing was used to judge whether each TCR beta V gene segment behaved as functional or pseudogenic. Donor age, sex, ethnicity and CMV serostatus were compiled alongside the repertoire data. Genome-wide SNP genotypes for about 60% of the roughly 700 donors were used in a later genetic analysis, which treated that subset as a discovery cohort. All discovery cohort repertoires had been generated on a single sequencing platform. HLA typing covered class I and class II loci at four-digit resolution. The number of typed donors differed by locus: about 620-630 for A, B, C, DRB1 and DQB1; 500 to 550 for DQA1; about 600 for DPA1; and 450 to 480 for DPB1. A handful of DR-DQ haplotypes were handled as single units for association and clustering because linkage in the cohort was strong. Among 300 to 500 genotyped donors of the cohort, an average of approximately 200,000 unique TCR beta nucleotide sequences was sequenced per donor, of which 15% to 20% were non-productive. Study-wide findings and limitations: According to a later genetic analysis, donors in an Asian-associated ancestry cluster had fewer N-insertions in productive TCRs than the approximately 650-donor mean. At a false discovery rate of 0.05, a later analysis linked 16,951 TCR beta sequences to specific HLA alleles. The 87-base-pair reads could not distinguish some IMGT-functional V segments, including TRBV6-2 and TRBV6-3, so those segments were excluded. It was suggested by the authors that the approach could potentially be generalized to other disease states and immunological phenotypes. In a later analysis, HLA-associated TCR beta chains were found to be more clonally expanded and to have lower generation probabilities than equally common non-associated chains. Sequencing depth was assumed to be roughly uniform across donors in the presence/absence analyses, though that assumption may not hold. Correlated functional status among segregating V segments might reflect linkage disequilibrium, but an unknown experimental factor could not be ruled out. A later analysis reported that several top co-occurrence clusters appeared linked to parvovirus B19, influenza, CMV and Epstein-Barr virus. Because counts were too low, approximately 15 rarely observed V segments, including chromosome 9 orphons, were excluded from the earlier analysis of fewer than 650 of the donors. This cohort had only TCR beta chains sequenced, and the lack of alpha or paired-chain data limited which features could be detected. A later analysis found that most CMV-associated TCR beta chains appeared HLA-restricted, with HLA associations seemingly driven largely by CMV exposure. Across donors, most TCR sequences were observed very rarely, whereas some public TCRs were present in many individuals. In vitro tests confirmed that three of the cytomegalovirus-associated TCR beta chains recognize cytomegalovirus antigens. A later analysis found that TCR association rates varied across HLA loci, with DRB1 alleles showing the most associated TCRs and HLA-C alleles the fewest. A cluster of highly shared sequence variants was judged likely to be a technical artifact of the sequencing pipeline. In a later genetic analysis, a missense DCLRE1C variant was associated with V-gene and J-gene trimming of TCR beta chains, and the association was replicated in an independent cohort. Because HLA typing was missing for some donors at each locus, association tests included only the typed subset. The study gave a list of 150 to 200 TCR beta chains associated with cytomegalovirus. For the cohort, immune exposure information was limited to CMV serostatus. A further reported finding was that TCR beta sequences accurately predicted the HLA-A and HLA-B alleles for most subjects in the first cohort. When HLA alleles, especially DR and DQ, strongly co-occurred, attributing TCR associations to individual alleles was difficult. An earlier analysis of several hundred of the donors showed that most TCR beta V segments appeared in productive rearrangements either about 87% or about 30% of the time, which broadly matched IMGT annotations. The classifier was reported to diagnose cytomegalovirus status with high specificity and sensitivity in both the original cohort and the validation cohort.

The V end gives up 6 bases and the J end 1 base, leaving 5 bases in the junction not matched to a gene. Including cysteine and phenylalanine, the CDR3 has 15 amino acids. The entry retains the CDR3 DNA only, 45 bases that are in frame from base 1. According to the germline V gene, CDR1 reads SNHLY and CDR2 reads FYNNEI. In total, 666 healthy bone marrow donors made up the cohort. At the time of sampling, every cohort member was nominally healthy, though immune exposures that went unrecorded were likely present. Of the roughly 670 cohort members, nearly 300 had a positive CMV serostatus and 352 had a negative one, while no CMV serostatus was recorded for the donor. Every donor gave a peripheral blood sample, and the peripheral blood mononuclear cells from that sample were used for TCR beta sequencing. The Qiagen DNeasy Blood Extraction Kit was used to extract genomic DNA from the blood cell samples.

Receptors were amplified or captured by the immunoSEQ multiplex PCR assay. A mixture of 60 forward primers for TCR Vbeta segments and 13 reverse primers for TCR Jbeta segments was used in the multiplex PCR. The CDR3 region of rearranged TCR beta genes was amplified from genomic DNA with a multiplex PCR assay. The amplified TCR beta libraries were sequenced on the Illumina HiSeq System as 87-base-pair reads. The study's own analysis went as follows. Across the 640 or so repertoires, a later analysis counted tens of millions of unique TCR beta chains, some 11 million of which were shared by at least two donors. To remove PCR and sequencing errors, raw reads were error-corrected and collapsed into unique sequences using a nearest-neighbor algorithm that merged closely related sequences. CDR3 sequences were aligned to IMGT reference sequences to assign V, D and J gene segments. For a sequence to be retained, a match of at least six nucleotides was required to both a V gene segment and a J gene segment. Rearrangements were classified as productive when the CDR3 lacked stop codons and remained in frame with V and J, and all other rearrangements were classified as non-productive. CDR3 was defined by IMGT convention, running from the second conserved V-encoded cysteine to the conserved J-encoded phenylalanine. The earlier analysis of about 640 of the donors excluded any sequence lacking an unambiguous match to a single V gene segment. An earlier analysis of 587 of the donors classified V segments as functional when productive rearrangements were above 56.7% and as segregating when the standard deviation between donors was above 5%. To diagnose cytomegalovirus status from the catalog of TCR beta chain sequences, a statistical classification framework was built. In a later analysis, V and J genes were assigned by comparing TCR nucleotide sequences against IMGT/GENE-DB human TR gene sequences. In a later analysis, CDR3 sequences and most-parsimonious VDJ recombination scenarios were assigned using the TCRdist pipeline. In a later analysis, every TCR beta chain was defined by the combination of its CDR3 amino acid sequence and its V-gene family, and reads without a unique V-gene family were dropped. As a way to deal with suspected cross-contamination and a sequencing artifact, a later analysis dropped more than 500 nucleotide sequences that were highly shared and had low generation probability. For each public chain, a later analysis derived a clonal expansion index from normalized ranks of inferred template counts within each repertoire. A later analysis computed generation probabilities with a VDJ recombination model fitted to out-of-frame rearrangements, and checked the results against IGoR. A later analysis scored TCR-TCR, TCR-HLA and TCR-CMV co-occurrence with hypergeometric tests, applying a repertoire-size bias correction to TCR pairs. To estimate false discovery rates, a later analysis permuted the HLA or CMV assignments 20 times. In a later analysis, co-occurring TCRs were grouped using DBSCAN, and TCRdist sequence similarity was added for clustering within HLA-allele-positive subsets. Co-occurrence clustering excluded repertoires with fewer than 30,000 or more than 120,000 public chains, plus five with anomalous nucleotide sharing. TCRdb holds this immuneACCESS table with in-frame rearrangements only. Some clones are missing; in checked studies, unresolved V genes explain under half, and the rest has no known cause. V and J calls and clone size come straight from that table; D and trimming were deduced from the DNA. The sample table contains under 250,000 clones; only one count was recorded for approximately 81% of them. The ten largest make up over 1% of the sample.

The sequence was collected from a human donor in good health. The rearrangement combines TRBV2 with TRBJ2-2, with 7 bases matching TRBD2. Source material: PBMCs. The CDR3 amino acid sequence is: CASRRLAVNTGELFF. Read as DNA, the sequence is TGTGCCAGCAGACGACTAGCTGTGAACACCGGGGAGCTGTTTTTT. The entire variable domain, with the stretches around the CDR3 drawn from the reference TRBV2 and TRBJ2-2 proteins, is EPEVTQTPSHQVTQMGQEVILRCVPISNHLYFYWYRQILGQKVEFLVSFYNNEISEKSEIFDDQFSVERPDGSNFTLKIRSTKLEDSAMYFCASRRLAVNTGELFFGEGSRLTVL.